Below are 17 T cell receptor beta chains sequenced from a single sample in a study of T cells in Graves' hyperthyroidism and ophthalmopathy. TCR beta CDR3 region amplification was performed from RNA transcripts. With the HTBI primer set, the TCR CDR3 went through a first round of RT-PCR. TCRdb re-called the multiplex PCR reads through MiXCR, storing one row per CDR3 protein. The sample records roughly 570,000 distinct CDR3 sequences, more than 45% being singletons. Sequences were obtained from peripheral blood or thyroid tissue (not recorded which). Receptors originate from an adult woman with Graves' disease, either hyperthyroidism or ophthalmopathy (not recorded which).

This chain uses TRBV10-3 with TRBJ1-6; no clear D. V was pared by 4 bases and J by 3 bases, with 4 bases between. Germline values: CDR1 ENHRY, CDR2 SYGVKD. The length of the CDR3 is 13 residues. The CDR3 is CAISGSYNSPLHF. The CDR3 coding sequence is TGTGCCATCAGTGGCAGCTATAATTCACCCCTCCACTTT.

The chain has TRBV29-1 and TRBJ1-1; no firm D call. Germline loops: CDR1 SQVTM, CDR2 ANQGSEA. The V end lost 5 bases, the J end lost 2 bases, and 9 bases lay between the germline ends. This CDR3 region has 12 residues. CDR3 amino acids: CSVIKGNTEAFF. The CDR3 DNA is TGCAGCGTTATTAAGGGTAACACTGAAGCTTTCTTT.

The chain links TRBV7-3 to TRBJ1-5; D gene unclear. The CDR3 runs to 14 residues. Trimming stripped 5 bases from V and 9 bases from J, with 17 bases between. From germline, CDR1 is SGHTA and CDR2 FQGTGA. The CDR3, as DNA: TGTGCCAGCAGCCGGGATCAGGTCCGGGGGCCCCAGCATTTT. Translating it yields CASSRDQVRGPQHF.

Note on this clonotype: One junction end disagrees with the germline gene, perhaps due to a read error. V and J are TRBV5-1 and TRBJ2-5; D is perhaps TRBD1 or TRBD2 (6 bases each). Germline values: CDR1 SGHRS, CDR2 YFSETQ. The CDR3 has 16 residues. CDR3: CASSFGGGRVVETQYF. The CDR3 DNA sequence: TGTGCCAGCAGCTTCGGAGGGGGAAGAGTGGTAGAGACCCAGTACTTC.

Here the CDR3 DNA reads TGTGCCAGCACGCGCGCTATCGGTACGGGAGAGAGTGGAAACACCATATATTTT. This sequence encodes CASTRAIGTGESGNTIYF. V is TRBV6-4 and J is TRBJ1-3, with no clear D. This CDR3 is built from 18 residues. Germline V gives CDR1 MRHNA, CDR2 SNTAGT. V lost 7 bases and J 3 bases, leaving 25 bases between the germline ends.

The count of this clonotype is one. The chain employs TRBV7-2 and TRBJ1-5, with TRBD1 as a possible D gene (6 bases). Germline lookup yields CDR1 SGHTA and CDR2 FQGNSA. This CDR3 is built from 16 residues. Trimming removed 5 bases at V and 0 bases at J, with 14 bases between. CDR3 sequence: CASSPRSRGSNQPQHF. The CDR3 DNA sequence: TGTGCCAGCAGCCCACGGAGCAGGGGTAGCAATCAGCCCCAGCATTTT. Full variable domain (rest looked up from reference TRBV7-2 and TRBJ1-5): GAGVSQSPSNKVTEKGKDVELRCDPISGHTALYWYRQSLGQGLEFLIYFQGNSAPDKSGLPSDRFSAERTGGSVSTLTIQRTQQEDSAVYLCASSPRSRGSNQPQHFGDGTRLSIL.

This clonotype was observed many times. The chain has TRBV7-2 and TRBJ2-6; D ambiguous. Germline V gives CDR1 SGHTA, CDR2 FQGNSA. The CDR3 length is 15 residues. Trimming left V 2 bases short and J 1 base short, with 6 bases between. The CDR3 sequence is CASSLWGSGANVLTF. In DNA, the CDR3 is TGTGCCAGCAGCTTATGGGGATCTGGGGCCAACGTCCTGACTTTC.

The chain uses TRBV10-3 and TRBJ2-7; 7 bases line up with TRBD1. V lost 4 bases, J lost 5 bases, and 11 bases stayed unmatched. The CDR3 length is 15 residues. CDR1 is ENHRY, CDR2 SYGVKD, per germline. CDR3 nucleotides: TGTGCCATCAGTGGCGACGACAGGGCCTCTCACGAGCAGTACTTC. Translated, it gives CAISGDDRASHEQYF.

This clonotype occurred many times. V and J are TRBV2 and TRBJ2-6; the D is unclear. The CDR3 runs 12 residues. Looked up from germline, CDR1 is SNHLY and CDR2 is FYNNEI. Trimming stripped 11 bases from V and 1 base from J, with 6 bases between. The CDR3 loop reads CAGDSGANVLTF. The CDR3 DNA reads TGTGCCGGTGATTCTGGGGCCAACGTCCTGACTTTC.

The sample holds a few counts of this clonotype. The chain employs TRBV7-2 and TRBJ2-1; D gene unclear. CDR3 size: 12 residues. CDR1 and CDR2 from the germline V gene are SGHTA and FQGNSA. Trimming shortened V by 2 bases and J by 10 bases, and 9 bases separated the two germline ends. CDR3 loop: CASSLWPKEQFF. The CDR3 nucleotides are TGTGCCAGCAGCTTATGGCCTAAAGAGCAGTTCTTC. Full variable domain (remainder filled in from reference TRBV7-2 and TRBJ2-1): GAGVSQSPSNKVTEKGKDVELRCDPISGHTALYWYRQSLGQGLEFLIYFQGNSAPDKSGLPSDRFSAERTGGSVSTLTIQRTQQEDSAVYLCASSLWPKEQFFGPGTRLTVL.

This clonotype was recorded at least ten times. The J gene is TRBJ1-6, the V gene TRBV7-3, with D maybe TRBD1 (5 bases). The V gene lost 1 base and the J gene lost 9 bases, with 7 bases spanning the gap. The CDR3 has 13 amino acids. Germline values: CDR1 SGHTA, CDR2 FQGTGA. The CDR3 sequence: CASSLRQGSPLHF. The CDR3 DNA sequence: TGTGCCAGCAGCTTAAGGCAGGGTTCACCCCTCCACTTT.

This clonotype has ten or more counts. The chain uses TRBV7-8 and TRBJ2-7; D remains unclear. The germline gives CDR1 SGHVS, CDR2 FQNEAQ. The CDR3 has 12 amino acids. V was shortened by 4 bases and J by 2 bases, with 6 bases between the two germline ends. The CDR3 is CASSYSTYEQYF. CDR3 coding DNA: TGTGCCAGCAGCTACAGCACCTACGAGCAGTACTTC.

As to this clonotype: This may come from a read error, since a much larger clone is one base off. The chain is built from TRBV5-5 and TRBJ1-1; unclear D gene. The CDR3 totals 12 residues. Germline CDR1 and CDR2: SGHKS and YYEKEE (reference sequence). CDR3 residues: CASSQYGTEASF. Written as DNA, the CDR3 is TGTGCCAGCAGCCAATATGGCACTGAAGCTTCCTTT.

This chain joins TRBV4-1 and TRBJ2-7; D call uncertain. The CDR3 spans 15 residues. V shed 0 bases and J shed 3 bases, with 12 bases lying between them. CDR1 is MGHRA, CDR2 YSYEKL, per germline. The CDR3 region is CASSQEFLRGYEQYF. Written as DNA, the CDR3 is TGCGCCAGCAGCCAAGAGTTCTTACGAGGCTACGAGCAGTACTTC.

The V and J genes are TRBV12-3 or TRBV12-4 and TRBJ1-6; D possibly corresponds to TRBD1 (6 bases). V lost 8 bases to trimming and J lost 7 bases, with 15 bases between them. There are 14 residues in the CDR3. The CDR3 nucleotides read TGTGCCAGCGGGTCGGGGGGCGTGAATTCACCCCTCCACTTT. Protein: CASGSGGVNSPLHF.

V and J are TRBV19 and TRBJ1-5; D possibly corresponds to TRBD1 (5 bases). The length of the CDR3 is 14 residues. V lost 6 bases to trimming and J lost 3 bases, with 12 bases between them. Germline CDR1 reads LNHDA; CDR2 reads SQIVND (reference sequence). The CDR3 is CASRLQAVNQPQHF. The CDR3 DNA sequence: TGTGCCAGTAGGCTACAGGCGGTCAATCAGCCCCAGCATTTT.

The chain links TRBV30 to TRBJ2-5; TRBD1 might be the D (6 bases). The V gene's germline CDR1 is GTSNPN and CDR2 SVGIG (reference sequence). The ends were cut back, 1 base at V and 1 base at J, with 16 bases in the middle. The CDR3 length is 16 residues. CDR3 residues: CAWSGGPSWSQETQYF. In DNA, the CDR3 is TGTGCCTGGAGTGGGGGGCCAAGTTGGAGCCAAGAGACCCAGTACTTC.